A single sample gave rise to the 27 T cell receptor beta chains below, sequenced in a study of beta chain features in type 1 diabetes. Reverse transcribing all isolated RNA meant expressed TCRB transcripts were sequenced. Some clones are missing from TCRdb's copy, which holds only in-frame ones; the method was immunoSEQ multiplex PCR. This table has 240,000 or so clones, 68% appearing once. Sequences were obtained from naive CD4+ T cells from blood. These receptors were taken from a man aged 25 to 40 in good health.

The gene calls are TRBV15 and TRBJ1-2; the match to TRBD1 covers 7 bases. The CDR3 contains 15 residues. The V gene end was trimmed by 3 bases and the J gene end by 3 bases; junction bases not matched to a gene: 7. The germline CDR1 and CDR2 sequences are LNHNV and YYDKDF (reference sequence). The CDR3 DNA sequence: TGTGCCACCAGCAGCGCCCCCGGGACAGACTATGGCTACACCTTC. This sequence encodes CATSSAPGTDYGYTF.

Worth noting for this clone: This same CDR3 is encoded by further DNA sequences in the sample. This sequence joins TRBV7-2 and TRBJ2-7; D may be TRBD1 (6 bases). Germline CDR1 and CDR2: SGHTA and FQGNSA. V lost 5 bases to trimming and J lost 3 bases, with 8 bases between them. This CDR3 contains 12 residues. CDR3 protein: CASSLQGYEQYF. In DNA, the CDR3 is TGTGCCAGCAGCCTACAGGGCTACGAGCAGTACTTC.

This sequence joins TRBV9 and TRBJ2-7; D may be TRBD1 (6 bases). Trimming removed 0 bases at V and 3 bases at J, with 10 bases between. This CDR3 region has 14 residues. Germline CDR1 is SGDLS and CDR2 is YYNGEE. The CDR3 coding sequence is TGTGCCAGCAGCGTAGGATACAGGGACTACGAGCAGTACTTC. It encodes CASSVGYRDYEQYF.

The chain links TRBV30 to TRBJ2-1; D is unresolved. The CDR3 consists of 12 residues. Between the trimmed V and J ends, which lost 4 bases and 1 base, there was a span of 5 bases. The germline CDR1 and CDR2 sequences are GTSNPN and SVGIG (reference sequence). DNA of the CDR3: TGTGCCTGGAAGGATTCCTACAATGAGCAGTTCTTC. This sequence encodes CAWKDSYNEQFF.

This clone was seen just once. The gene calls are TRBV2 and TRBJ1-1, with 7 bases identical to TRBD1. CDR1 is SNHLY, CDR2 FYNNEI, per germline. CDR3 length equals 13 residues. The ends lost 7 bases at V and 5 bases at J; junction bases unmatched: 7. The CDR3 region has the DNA TGTGCCAGCAATCGACAGGGTGGAACTGAAGCTTTCTTT. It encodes CASNRQGGTEAFF. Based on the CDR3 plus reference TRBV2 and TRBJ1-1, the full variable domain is EPEVTQTPSHQVTQMGQEVILRCVPISNHLYFYWYRQILGQKVEFLVSFYNNEISEKSEIFDDQFSVERPDGSNFTLKIRSTKLEDSAMYFCASNRQGGTEAFFGQGTRLTVV.

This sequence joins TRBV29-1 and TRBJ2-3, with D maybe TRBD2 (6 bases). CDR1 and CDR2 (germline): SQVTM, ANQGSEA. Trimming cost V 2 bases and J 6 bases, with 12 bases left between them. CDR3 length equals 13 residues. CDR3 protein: CSVETGGKDTQYF. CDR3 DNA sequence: TGCAGCGTTGAAACTGGAGGGAAGGATACGCAGTATTTT.

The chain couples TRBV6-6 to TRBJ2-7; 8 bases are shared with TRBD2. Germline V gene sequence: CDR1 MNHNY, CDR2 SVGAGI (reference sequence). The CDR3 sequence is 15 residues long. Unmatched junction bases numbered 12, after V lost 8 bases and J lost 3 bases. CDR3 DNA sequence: TGTGCCAGCGGAACTGCTGGACTAGCCAACTACGAGCAGTACTTC. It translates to CASGTAGLANYEQYF.

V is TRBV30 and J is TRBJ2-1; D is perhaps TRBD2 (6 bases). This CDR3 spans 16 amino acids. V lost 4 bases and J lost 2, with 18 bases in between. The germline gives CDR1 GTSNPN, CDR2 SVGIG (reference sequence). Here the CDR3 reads CAWIRTTSITYNEQFF. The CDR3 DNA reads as TGTGCCTGGATTCGGACTACCTCGATTACCTACAATGAGCAGTTCTTC. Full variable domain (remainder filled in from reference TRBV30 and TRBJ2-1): SQTIHQWPATLVQPVGSPLSLECTVEGTSNPNLYWYRQAAGRGLQLLFYSVGIGQISSEVPQNLSASRPQDRQFILSSKKLLLSDSGFYLCAWIRTTSITYNEQFFGPGTRLTVL.

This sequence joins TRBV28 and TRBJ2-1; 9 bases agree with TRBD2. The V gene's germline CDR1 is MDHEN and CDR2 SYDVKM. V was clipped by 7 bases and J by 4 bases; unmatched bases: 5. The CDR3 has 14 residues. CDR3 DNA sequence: TGTGCCAGCACCACTAGCGGGTTTTACAATGAGCAGTTCTTC. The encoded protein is CASTTSGFYNEQFF.

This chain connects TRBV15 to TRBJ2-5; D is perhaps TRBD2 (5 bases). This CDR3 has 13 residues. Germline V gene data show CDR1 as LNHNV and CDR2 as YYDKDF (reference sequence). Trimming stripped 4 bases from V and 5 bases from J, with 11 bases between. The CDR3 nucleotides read TGTGCCACCAGCATTGAGACGGGGGAGACCCAGTACTTC. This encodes CATSIETGETQYF. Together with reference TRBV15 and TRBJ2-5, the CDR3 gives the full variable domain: DAMVIQNPRYQVTQFGKPVTLSCSQTLNHNVMYWYQQKSSQAPKLLFHYYDKDFNNEADTPDNFQSRRPNTSFCFLDIRSPGLGDTAMYLCATSIETGETQYFGPGTRLLVL.

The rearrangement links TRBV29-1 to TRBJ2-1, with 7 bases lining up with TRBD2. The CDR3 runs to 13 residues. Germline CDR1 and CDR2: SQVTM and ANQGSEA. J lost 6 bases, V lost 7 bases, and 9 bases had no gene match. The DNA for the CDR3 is TGCAGCGACGCCCCTTTAGCGGGCAATGAGCAGTTCTTC. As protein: CSDAPLAGNEQFF.

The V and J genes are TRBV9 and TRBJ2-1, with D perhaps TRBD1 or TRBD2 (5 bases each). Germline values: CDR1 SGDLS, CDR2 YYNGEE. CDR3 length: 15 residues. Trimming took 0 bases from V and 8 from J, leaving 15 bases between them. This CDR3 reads CASSVAGLNLHEQFF. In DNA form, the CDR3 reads TGTGCCAGCAGCGTAGCGGGGCTAAACCTCCATGAGCAGTTCTTC.

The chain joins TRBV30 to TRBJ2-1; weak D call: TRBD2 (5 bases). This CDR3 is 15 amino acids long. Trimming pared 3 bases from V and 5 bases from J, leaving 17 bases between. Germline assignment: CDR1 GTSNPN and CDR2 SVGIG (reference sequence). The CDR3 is CAWSLGLTANNEQFF. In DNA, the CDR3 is TGTGCCTGGAGCCTCGGACTCACCGCTAACAATGAGCAGTTCTTC.

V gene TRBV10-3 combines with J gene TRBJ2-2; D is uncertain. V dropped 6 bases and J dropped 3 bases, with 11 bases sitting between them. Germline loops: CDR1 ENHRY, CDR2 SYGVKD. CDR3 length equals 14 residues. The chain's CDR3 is CAIRAPGYTGELFF. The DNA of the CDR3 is TGTGCCATCAGGGCCCCCGGGTACACCGGGGAGCTGTTTTTT.

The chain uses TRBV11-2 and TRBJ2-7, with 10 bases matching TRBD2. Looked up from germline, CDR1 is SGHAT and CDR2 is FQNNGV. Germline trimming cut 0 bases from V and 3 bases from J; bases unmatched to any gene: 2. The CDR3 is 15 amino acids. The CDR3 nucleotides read TGTGCCAGCAGCTTAGAAGCGGGAGGGGTCTACGAGCAGTACTTC. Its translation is CASSLEAGGVYEQYF.

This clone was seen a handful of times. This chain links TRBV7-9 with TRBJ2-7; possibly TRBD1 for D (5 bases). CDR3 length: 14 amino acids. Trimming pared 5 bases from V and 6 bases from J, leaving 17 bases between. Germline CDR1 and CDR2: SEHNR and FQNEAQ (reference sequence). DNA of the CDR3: TGTGCCAGCAGCCCCCCACCCAGGGTCGGCGAGCAGTACTTC. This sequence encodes CASSPPPRVGEQYF.

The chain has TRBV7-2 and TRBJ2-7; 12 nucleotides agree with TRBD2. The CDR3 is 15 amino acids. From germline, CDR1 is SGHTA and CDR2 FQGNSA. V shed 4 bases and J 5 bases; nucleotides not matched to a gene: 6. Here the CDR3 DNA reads TGTGCCAGCAGCTCTAGCGGGAGGGTTGGAAACGAGCAGTACTTC. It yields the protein CASSSSGRVGNEQYF. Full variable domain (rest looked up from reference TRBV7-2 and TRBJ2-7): GAGVSQSPSNKVTEKGKDVELRCDPISGHTALYWYRQSLGQGLEFLIYFQGNSAPDKSGLPSDRFSAERTGGSVSTLTIQRTQQEDSAVYLCASSSSGRVGNEQYFGPGTRLTVT.

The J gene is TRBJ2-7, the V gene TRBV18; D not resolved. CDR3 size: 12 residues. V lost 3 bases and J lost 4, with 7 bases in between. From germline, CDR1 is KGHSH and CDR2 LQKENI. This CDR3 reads CASSPNNYEQYF. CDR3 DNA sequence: TGTGCCAGCTCACCCAACAATTACGAGCAGTACTTC. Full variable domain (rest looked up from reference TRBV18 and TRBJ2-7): NAGVMQNPRHLVRRRGQEARLRCSPMKGHSHVYWYRQLPEEGLKFMVYLQKENIIDESGMPKERFSAEFPKEGPSILRIQQVVRGDSAAYFCASSPNNYEQYFGPGTRLTVT.

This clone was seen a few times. CDR3 protein: CSARGAVEGAKNIQYF. The DNA for the CDR3 is TGCAGCGCCCGAGGGGCAGTCGAAGGAGCCAAAAACATTCAGTACTTC. The V gene is TRBV29-1, the J gene TRBJ2-4; D may be TRBD1 or TRBD2 (5 bases each). CDR3 size: 16 residues. Germline V gene data show CDR1 as SQVTM and CDR2 as ANQGSEA. Trimming took 7 bases from V and 0 from J, leaving 19 bases between them.

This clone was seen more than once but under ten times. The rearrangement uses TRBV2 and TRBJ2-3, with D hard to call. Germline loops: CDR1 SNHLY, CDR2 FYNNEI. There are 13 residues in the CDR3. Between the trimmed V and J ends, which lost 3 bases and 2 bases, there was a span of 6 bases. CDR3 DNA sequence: TGTGCCAGCAGTGAGTTCTTCACAGATACGCAGTATTTT. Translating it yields CASSEFFTDTQYF.

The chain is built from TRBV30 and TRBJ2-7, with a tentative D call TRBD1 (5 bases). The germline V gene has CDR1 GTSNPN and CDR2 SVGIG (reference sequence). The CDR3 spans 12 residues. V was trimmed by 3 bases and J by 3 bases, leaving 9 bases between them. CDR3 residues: CAWSAGNYEQYF. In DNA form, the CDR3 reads TGTGCCTGGAGCGCAGGGAACTACGAGCAGTACTTC. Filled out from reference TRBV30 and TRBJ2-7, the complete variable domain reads SQTIHQWPATLVQPVGSPLSLECTVEGTSNPNLYWYRQAAGRGLQLLFYSVGIGQISSEVPQNLSASRPQDRQFILSSKKLLLSDSGFYLCAWSAGNYEQYFGPGTRLTVT.

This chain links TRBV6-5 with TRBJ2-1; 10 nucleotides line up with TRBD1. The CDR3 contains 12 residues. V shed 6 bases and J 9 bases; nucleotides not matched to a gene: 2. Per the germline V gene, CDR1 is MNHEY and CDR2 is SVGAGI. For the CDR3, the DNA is TGTGCCAGCAGCAGGGACAGGGGTGAGCAGTTCTTC. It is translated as CASSRDRGEQFF.

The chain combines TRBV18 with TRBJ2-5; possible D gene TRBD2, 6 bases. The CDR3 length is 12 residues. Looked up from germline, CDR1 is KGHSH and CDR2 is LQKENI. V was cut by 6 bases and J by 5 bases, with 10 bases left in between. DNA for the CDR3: TGTGCCAGCTCGCGGGGTCGGGAGACCCAGTACTTC. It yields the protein CASSRGRETQYF.

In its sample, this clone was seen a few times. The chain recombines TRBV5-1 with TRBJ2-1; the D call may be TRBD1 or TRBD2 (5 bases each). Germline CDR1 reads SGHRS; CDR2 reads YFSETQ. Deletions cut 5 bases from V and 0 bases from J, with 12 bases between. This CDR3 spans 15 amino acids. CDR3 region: CASRGSGSSYNEQFF. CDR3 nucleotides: TGCGCCAGCAGAGGCTCAGGGAGCTCCTACAATGAGCAGTTCTTC.

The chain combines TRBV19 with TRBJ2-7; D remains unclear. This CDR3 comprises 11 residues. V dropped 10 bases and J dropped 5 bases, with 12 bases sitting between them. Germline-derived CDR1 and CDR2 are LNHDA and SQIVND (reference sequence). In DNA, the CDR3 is TGTGCCACCAAGAGCTATCACGAGCAGTACTTC. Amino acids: CATKSYHEQYF. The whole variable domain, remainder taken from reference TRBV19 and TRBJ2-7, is DGGITQSPKYLFRKEGQNVTLSCEQNLNHDAMYWYRQDPGQGLRLIYYSQIVNDFQKGDIAEGYSVSREKKESFPLTVTSAQKNPTAFYLCATKSYHEQYFGPGTRLTVT.

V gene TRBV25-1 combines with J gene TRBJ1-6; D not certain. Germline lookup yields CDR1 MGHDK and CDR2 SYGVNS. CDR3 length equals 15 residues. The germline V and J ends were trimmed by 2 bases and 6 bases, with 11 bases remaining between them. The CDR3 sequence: CASSEGWGANSPLHF. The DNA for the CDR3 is TGTGCCAGCAGTGAAGGGTGGGGAGCTAATTCACCCCTCCACTTT.

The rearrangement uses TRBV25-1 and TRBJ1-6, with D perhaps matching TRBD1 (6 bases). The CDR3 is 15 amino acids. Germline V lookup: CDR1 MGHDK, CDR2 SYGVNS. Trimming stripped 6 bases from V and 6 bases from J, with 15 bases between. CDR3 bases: TGTGCCAGCAGCGTGATACAGGGTCCTAATTCACCCCTCCACTTT. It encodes CASSVIQGPNSPLHF.